This TCR beta chain was sequenced in a study of T cells in Graves' hyperthyroidism and ophthalmopathy. Broader study findings: From stable hyperthyroidism, ophthalmopathy was set apart by a 13 V-J model. The blood repertoire included most of the expanded thyroid clonotypes above 0.001.

With a duration under 2 months, the hyperthyroidism was newly diagnosed in patients aged 18 to 65. Patients were excluded because of uncontrolled infection, other autoimmune disease, pregnancy or lactation. The CDR3 covers 12 residues. The V end was cut by 7 bases, the J end by 7 bases, with 13 bases between. The germline CDR1 and CDR2 sequences are MNHNS and SASEGT. From RNA transcripts, TCR beta CDR3 regions were amplified. First-round RT-PCR of the TCR CDR3 relied on the HTBI primer set. TCRdb re-called the multiplex PCR reads with MiXCR, one entry per CDR3 protein. The table records roughly 630,000 distinct CDR3 sequences, less than 20% of them present only once. This clonotype has a handful of counts. The target antigen is unknown.

This clonotype originated in a woman in her 30s with Graves' hyperthyroidism. This chain links TRBV6-1 with TRBJ1-1, with D possibly TRBD1 on 5 matching bases. Sequencing input: blood. Here the CDR3 reads CASTGIQGEAFF. Written as DNA, the CDR3 is TGTGCCAGCACTGGGATTCAGGGTGAAGCTTTCTTT.